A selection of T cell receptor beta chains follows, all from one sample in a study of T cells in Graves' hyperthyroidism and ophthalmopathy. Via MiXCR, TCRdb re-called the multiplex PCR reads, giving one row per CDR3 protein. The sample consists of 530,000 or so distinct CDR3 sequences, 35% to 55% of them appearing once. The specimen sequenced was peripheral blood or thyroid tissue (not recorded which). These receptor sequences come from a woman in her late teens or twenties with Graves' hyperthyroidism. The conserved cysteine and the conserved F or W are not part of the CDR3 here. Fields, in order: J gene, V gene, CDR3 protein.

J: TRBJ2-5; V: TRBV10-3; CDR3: AIRAGRGETQY
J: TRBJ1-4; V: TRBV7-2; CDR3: ASSENRAGEKLF
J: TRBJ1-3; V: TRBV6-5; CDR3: ASSTGQELVWNTIY
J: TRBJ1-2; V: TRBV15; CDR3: ATSRGDGRKGGYT
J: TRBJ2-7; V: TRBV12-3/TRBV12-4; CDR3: VSSLGLGSEQY
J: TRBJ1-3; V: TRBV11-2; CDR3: ASSAGQSGNTIY
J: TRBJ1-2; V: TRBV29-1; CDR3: SVGAGLGDKVDGYT
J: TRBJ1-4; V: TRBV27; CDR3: ASSLSRAGVEKLF
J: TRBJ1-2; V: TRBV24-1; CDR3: ATSGSHRNYGYT
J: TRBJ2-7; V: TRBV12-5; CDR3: ASGSVSLATYEQY
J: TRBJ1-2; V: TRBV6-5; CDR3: ASSYSAGQENYGYT
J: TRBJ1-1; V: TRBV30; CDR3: AWSEEGRRTEAF
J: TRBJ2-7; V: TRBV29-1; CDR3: SLDRRSYEQY
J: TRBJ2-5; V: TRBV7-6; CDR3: ASSSGTGSGETQY
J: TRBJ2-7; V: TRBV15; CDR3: ATSSEDSGNYEQY
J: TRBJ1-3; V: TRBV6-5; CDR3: ASLEEGGNTIY
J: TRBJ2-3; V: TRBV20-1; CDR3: SAAGGRDRSRTDTQY
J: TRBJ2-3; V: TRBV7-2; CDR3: ASSRGLAGGPGDTQY
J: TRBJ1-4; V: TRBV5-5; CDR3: ASSLAGSDPQAYA
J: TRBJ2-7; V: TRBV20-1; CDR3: SARDRPTPAYEQY
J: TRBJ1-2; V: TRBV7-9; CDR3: ASSEEINYGYT
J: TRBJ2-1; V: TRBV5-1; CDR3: ASSLGTGPGNEQF
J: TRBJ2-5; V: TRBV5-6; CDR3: ASSLSYNEQY
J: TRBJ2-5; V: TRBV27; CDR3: ASSWGQAGETQY
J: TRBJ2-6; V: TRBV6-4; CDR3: ASSDTGGAGANVLT
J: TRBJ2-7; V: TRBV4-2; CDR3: ASSQGQERDEQY
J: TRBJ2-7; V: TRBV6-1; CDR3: ASSGRQGKDEQY
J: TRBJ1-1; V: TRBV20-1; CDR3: SARPSEGMNTEAF
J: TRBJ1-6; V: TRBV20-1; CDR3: SARADRGRSLH
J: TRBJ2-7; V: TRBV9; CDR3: ASSASSGTEQY
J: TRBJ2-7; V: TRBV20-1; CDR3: SASSTTEQY
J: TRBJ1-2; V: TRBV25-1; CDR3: ASRDYKNYGYT
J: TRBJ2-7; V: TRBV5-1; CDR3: ASSLLPSSGSSYEQY
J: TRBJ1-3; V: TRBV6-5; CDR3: ASSQSDGDTIY
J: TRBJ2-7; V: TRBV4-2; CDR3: ASSHRGSFSSYEQY
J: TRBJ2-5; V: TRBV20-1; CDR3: SARRQAQETQY
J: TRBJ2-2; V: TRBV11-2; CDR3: AIGLGELF
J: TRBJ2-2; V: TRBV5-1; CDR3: ASIQLAGGTGELF
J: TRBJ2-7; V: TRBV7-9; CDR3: ASSGTSWYEQY
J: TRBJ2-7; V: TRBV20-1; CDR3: SAQQFTGTGNYEQY
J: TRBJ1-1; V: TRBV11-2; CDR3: ASSSTTGGTEAF